The source of this T cell receptor (beta chain) is a study of blood T cell repertoires in COVID-19. About the study: Samples representing acute and convalescent COVID-19 were sourced from the United States, Italy and Spain. From T cells, B-cell-depleted T cells, or PBMCs came the material, which was cDNA or gDNA.

Authors' methods: Reference gene primer amplification gave estimated nucleated cell counts. Sequencing was performed with immunoSEQ multiplex PCR; in TCRdb, only in-frame clones are kept and a portion is missing. D and trimming were read from the DNA, whereas the V and J calls and clone size are those reported in that table. In the table there are about 70,000 clones, roughly 80% of which are singletons. Trimming removed 5 bases from V and 7 bases from J; junction bases left unmatched: 8. From germline, CDR1 is SEHNR and CDR2 FQNEAQ (reference sequence). CDR3 length: 15 amino acids. The chain couples TRBV7-9 to TRBJ1-6; 7 positions agree with TRBD1. Sequenced: peripheral blood. The sequence derives from a woman aged 55-69 years with acute or convalescent COVID-19. This CDR3 is CASSPQGQPNSPLHF. The CDR3 DNA is TGTGCCAGCAGCCCCCAGGGACAGCCCAATTCACCCCTCCACTTT.